The rows below give T cell receptor beta chains drawn from one sample of a study of control samples from healthy donors and cancer patients. Assay: immunoSEQ multiplex PCR; the TCRdb copy retains only in-frame clones and omits some. The sample lists 100,000 or so clones, 70% to 90% occurring once. Sequenced: blood. These receptors came from a woman in her forties or fifties in good health. Each CDR3 is given with its conserved first and last residue. Each record gives: J gene, V gene, D gene, clone size, CDR3 DNA, CDR3 protein. A D gene is named only where the DNA matches it firmly. Not all rows give a size; the values are once, few, many and, for expanded clones, a class.

TRBJ2-7	TRBV4-3	NA	once	TGCGCCAGCAGCCAAGTGGGGAGGAACGAGGTCTACGAGCAGTACTTC	CASSQVGRNEVYEQYF
TRBJ2-7	TRBV5-6	TRBD1	NA	TGTGCCAGCAGCCCGGGGACAGGGCAAACCTACGAGCAGTACTTC	CASSPGTGQTYEQYF
TRBJ1-2	TRBV3-1/TRBV3-2	TRBD1	NA	TGTGCCAGCAGCCAAGACGTAGGGGGCGCGGGAGGCTACACCTTC	CASSQDVGGAGGYTF
TRBJ1-1	TRBV18	TRBD1	few	TGTGCCAGCTCATGGGACAGGGGATCAAGTCTTGGGGACACTGAAGCTTTCTTT	CASSWDRGSSLGDTEAFF
TRBJ2-1	TRBV19	NA	NA	TGTGCCAGTAGTGGGAGGGGGGGCCAAAGGTACAATGAGCAGTTCTTC	CASSGRGGQRYNEQFF
TRBJ1-2	TRBV4-2	NA	NA	TGTGCCAGCAGCCCCCAGCTAACAGGCTCCTACACCTTC	CASSPQLTGSYTF
TRBJ1-2	TRBV7-2	NA	NA	TGTGCCAGCAGCTTAGGGGGGGGGATATATAACTATGGCTACACCTTC	CASSLGGGIYNYGYTF
TRBJ2-7	TRBV4-1	NA	NA	TGCGCCAGCAGCCCTTTTGGCCGAGGGGAAGAGCAGTACTTC	CASSPFGRGEEQYF
TRBJ2-5	TRBV6-5	TRBD2	once	TGTGCCAGCAGTTTCCGGACTAGCGGGGTCGAGACCCAGTACTTC	CASSFRTSGVETQYF
TRBJ1-4	TRBV5-6	NA	NA	TGTGCCAGCAGCTTGAGGGCTGCAACTAATGAAAAACTGTTTTTT	CASSLRAATNEKLFF
TRBJ2-7	TRBV5-4	TRBD2	NA	TGTGCCAGCAGCCTGGGGCTAGCGGGGATTCAATACGAGCAGTACTTC	CASSLGLAGIQYEQYF
TRBJ1-1	TRBV25-1	NA	NA	TGTGCCAGCTCAGAGCCGGGACTGCTTAGTGAAGCTTTCTTT	CASSEPGLLSEAFF
TRBJ1-5	TRBV27	NA	NA	TGTGCCAGCAGGCTAACCGGGGTCAGAAATCAGCCCCAGCATTTT	CASRLTGVRNQPQHF
TRBJ2-5	TRBV2	NA	NA	TGTGCCAGCAGTACCGCGGGGGCGGGGAAGACCCAGTACTTC	CASSTAGAGKTQYF
TRBJ1-5	TRBV2	NA	NA	TGTGCCAGCAGAGGGGACGGGCATAGCAATCAGCCCCAGCATTTT	CASRGDGHSNQPQHF
TRBJ2-1	TRBV5-5	NA	NA	TGTGCCAGCAGCCCGGGACTCTCCTACAATGAGCAGTTCTTC	CASSPGLSYNEQFF
TRBJ2-5	TRBV6-5	NA	NA	TGTGCCAGCAGTTACTCGACAGCCCTTACTCAAGAGACCCAGTACTTC	CASSYSTALTQETQYF
TRBJ1-6	TRBV7-8	NA	NA	TGTGCCAGCAGCTCGGTTAATTCACCCCTCCACTTT	CASSSVNSPLHF
TRBJ2-1	TRBV6-6	TRBD2	once	TGTGCCAGCACCGGGACTAGCCCGAGCGATGAGCAGTTCTTC	CASTGTSPSDEQFF
TRBJ1-2	TRBV12-3/TRBV12-4	NA	NA	TGTGCCAGCACCATGGACCCGCCTGATGGCTACACCTTC	CASTMDPPDGYTF
TRBJ2-7	TRBV15	TRBD1	once	TGTGCCACCAGCAGGGACAGGGAATCCGAGCAGTACTTC	CATSRDRESEQYF
TRBJ2-2	TRBV6-5	NA	NA	TGTGCCAGCAGTTACGGACATCAGAACACCGGGGAGCTGTTTTTT	CASSYGHQNTGELFF
TRBJ2-3	TRBV27	NA	few	TGTGCCGCCGGGGACACCTACACAGATACGCAGTATTTT	CAAGDTYTDTQYF
TRBJ2-3	TRBV27	NA	NA	TGTGCCAGCAGTGTTACAGGGACTACTAGCACAGATACGCAGTATTTT	CASSVTGTTSTDTQYF
TRBJ1-1	TRBV12-3/TRBV12-4	NA	once	TGTGCCAGCAGTCGACCGGGACACGAAGCTTTCTTT	CASSRPGHEAFF
TRBJ1-1	TRBV6-5	NA	NA	TGTGCCAGCAGACCGGGACATAAGAACACTGAAGCTTTCTTT	CASRPGHKNTEAFF
TRBJ1-4	TRBV3-1/TRBV3-2	NA	NA	TGTGCCAGCAGCCAAGCTGACAGCTTCCCTGAAAAACTGTTTTTT	CASSQADSFPEKLFF
TRBJ1-3	TRBV5-5	NA	NA	TGTGCCAGCAGCTTGGTCCCCAGGGATCCTGGAAACACCATATATTTT	CASSLVPRDPGNTIYF
TRBJ2-3	TRBV28	NA	NA	TGTGCCAGCAGTTTCCCGGACCTTACCGCTAGCACAGATACGCAGTATTTT	CASSFPDLTASTDTQYF
TRBJ1-4	TRBV6-1	NA	NA	TGTGCCAGCAGTGAAGCTGGGGGGCAACTTGAAAAACTGTTTTTT	CASSEAGGQLEKLFF
TRBJ1-2	TRBV28	NA	NA	TGTGCCAGCAGTTTCGGCCAGGGAAATGGCTACACCTTC	CASSFGQGNGYTF
TRBJ2-3	TRBV18	NA	NA	TGTGCCAGCTCCCCGAGTGTAGATACGCAGTATTTT	CASSPSVDTQYF
TRBJ1-1	TRBV29-1	NA	few	TGCAGCGTTGCCTCACCGGGCACTGAAGCTTTCTTT	CSVASPGTEAFF
TRBJ1-3	TRBV28	NA	NA	TGTGCCAGCAGTTTATTTGGTGTCGGGGGGGGAAACACCATATATTTT	CASSLFGVGGGNTIYF
TRBJ1-2	TRBV18	TRBD1	few	TGTGCCAGCTCACCAGCGGGACAGGGGGAGTATGGCTACACCTTC	CASSPAGQGEYGYTF
TRBJ2-7	TRBV7-9	TRBD1	few	TGTGCCAGCAGCTTAGTGCAGGGGGTTTCCTACGAGCAGTACTTC	CASSLVQGVSYEQYF